This T cell receptor (beta chain) was identified during a study of T cell responses to AZD1222 COVID-19 vaccine. Details on this clone: Its specificity is unknown.

CDR1 is ENHRY, CDR2 SYGVKD, per germline. V was clipped by 3 bases and J by 3 bases; unmatched bases: 7. This CDR3 contains 16 residues. This table comes from immunoSEQ multiplex PCR, and its TCRdb copy is limited to in-frame clones, with some not included. This sample has under 120,000 clones; 87% occur once, and the top ten carry about 2.5%. Whole-study findings and limits: Donors skewed white British and female; clonal diversity was possibly underestimated.

This chain joins TRBV10-3 and TRBJ2-1; 8 bases line up with TRBD2. The sequenced sample was peripheral blood, obtained 28 days after the second AZD1222 dose. This receptor was obtained from an adult who received the AZD1222 COVID-19 vaccine. Written as DNA, the CDR3 is TGTGCCATCAGTGACCCGAAGCGGGAGAACTACAATGAGCAGTTCTTC. Residues: CAISDPKRENYNEQFF.